This T cell receptor (beta chain) was captured by sequencing in a study of T cell changes during pregnancy in multiple sclerosis. Some clones are missing from TCRdb's copy, which holds only in-frame ones; the method was immunoSEQ multiplex PCR. The sample consists of 78,000 or so clones, under 95% of them appearing once. CDR3 length: 15 amino acids. Germline V gene lookup returns CDR1 SNHLY and CDR2 FYNNEI. The V end was cut by 3 bases, the J end by 0 bases, with 9 bases between. The sequencing here drew on peripheral blood, taken before pregnancy. J is TRBJ1-5 and V is TRBV2; D not certain. The sequence was collected from a female donor with multiple sclerosis, enrolled in a pregnancy study. The CDR3 reads CASSERDYSNQPQHF. The CDR3 DNA follows: TGTGCCAGCAGTGAGAGGGATTATAGCAATCAGCCCCAGCATTTT.